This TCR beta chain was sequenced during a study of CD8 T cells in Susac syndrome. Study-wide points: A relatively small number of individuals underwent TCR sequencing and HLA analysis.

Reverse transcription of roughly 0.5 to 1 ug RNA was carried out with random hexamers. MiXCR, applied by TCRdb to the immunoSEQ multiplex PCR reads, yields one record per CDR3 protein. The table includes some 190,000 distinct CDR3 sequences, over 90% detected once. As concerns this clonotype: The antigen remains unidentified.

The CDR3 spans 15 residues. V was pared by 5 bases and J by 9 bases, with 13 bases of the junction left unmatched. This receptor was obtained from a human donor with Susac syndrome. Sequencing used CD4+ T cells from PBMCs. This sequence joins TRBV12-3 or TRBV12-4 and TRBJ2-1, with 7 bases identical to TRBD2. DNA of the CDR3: TGTGCCAGCAGTCCTACGGGGCGGGGGAAGGGTGAGCAGTTCTTC. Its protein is CASSPTGRGKGEQFF.